This T cell receptor (beta chain) was observed in a study of technical replicates of blood from a handful of donors. TCRdb keeps only in-frame clones here, not all; method: immunoSEQ multiplex PCR. The profile shows 12,000 or so clones, about 86% of them singletons. This clone was observed a single time. This CDR3 has 15 residues. The V and J ends lost 6 bases and 1 base, in that order; junction bases with no gene match: 6. Germline assignment: CDR1 MNHEY and CDR2 SMNVEV (reference sequence). This chain connects TRBV27 to TRBJ2-7; 10 bases line up with TRBD2. This clonotype was obtained from a human donor in good health. Input material: PBMCs. In nucleotides, the CDR3 is TGTGCCAGCAGCCCATCGACTAGCGGGTCCTACGAGCAGTACTTC. Translation: CASSPSTSGSYEQYF.